The 29 T cell receptor beta chains given below trace back to one sample, sequenced in a study of control samples from healthy donors and cancer patients. The method was immunoSEQ multiplex PCR; TCRdb's version includes in-frame clones alone and lacks a portion of them. The data hold approximately 60,000 clones, with 91% observed a single time. The sequencing input was PBMCs. Receptors were obtained from a man under 40 with colorectal cancer.

The CDR3 reads CASSVGNTGELFF. In nucleotides, the CDR3 is TGTGCCAGCAGCGTTGGGAACACCGGGGAGCTGTTTTTT. The rearrangement links TRBV9 to TRBJ2-2; D is undetermined. The V end lost 2 bases, the J end lost 1 base, and 3 bases lay between the germline ends. The V gene's germline CDR1 is SGDLS and CDR2 YYNGEE. The CDR3 runs 13 residues.

The V call is TRBV15, the J call TRBJ2-2, with D perhaps matching TRBD1 or TRBD2 (7 bases each). The CDR3 spans 15 residues. The germline V gene has CDR1 LNHNV and CDR2 YYDKDF (reference sequence). V was shortened by 1 base and J by 4 bases, with 10 bases between the two germline ends. Here the CDR3 reads CATSRAGGVTGELFF. CDR3 DNA sequence: TGTGCCACCAGCAGAGCAGGGGGGGTCACCGGGGAGCTGTTTTTT.

The gene calls are TRBV5-1 and TRBJ1-4; 9 nucleotides line up with TRBD1. With 3 bases clipped from V and 7 bases from J, the junction kept 4 bases outside the gene matches. This CDR3 contains 14 residues. Germline loops: CDR1 SGHRS, CDR2 YFSETQ. CDR3: CASSYGQGTEKLFF. In DNA, the CDR3 is TGCGCCAGCAGCTATGGACAGGGGACTGAAAAACTGTTTTTT. Combining the CDR3 with reference TRBV5-1 and TRBJ1-4 gives the whole variable domain KAGVTQTPRYLIKTRGQQVTLSCSPISGHRSVSWYQQTPGQGLQFLFEYFSETQRNKGNFPGRFSGRQFSNSRSEMNVSTLELGDSALYLCASSYGQGTEKLFFGSGTQLSVL.

The chain employs TRBV19 and TRBJ2-2; no definite D call. The CDR3 has 13 amino acids. V gave up 0 bases and J gave up 6 bases, with 5 bases separating them. Germline V lookup: CDR1 LNHDA, CDR2 SQIVND (reference sequence). The CDR3 spells CASSIDWAGELFF. For the CDR3, the DNA is TGTGCCAGTAGTATAGATTGGGCCGGGGAGCTGTTTTTT.

This chain connects TRBV7-2 to TRBJ2-2; D unclear. Trimming pared 5 bases from V and 4 bases from J, leaving 17 bases between. The CDR3 runs to 16 residues. Germline lookup yields CDR1 SGHTA and CDR2 FQGNSA. This CDR3 reads CASSITTTLGTGELFF. In DNA form, the CDR3 reads TGTGCCAGCAGCATTACGACCACGCTTGGCACCGGGGAGCTGTTTTTT.

The chain combines TRBV7-2 with TRBJ2-4, with D possibly called TRBD1 or TRBD2 (6 bases each). The germline V gene has CDR1 SGHTA and CDR2 FQGNSA. V was clipped by 3 bases and J by 11 bases, with 17 bases between them. The CDR3 totals 14 residues. The CDR3 DNA reads as TGTGCCAGCAGCTTTGACACGGGGGCCCTTCTTCAGTACTTC. Translation gives CASSFDTGALLQYF.

The V call is TRBV11-3, the J call TRBJ2-7, with D tentatively TRBD1 or TRBD2 (5 bases each). Trimming pared 2 bases from V and 0 bases from J, leaving 20 bases between. Germline assignment: CDR1 SGHNT and CDR2 YENEEA. The CDR3 length is 18 residues. The CDR3 nucleotides read TGTGCCAGCAGCTTACCGTCCGGGACGGTGGAAGGCTCCTACGAGCAGTACGTC. Residues: CASSLPSGTVEGSYEQYV.

The table lists this clone with a count of one. This chain joins TRBV18 and TRBJ2-3; 7 nucleotides match TRBD2. The CDR3 extends over 16 amino acids. Germline CDR1 is KGHSH and CDR2 is LQKENI. Germline trimming cut 0 bases from V and 3 bases from J; bases unmatched to any gene: 6. CDR3 nucleotide sequence: TGTGCCAGCTCACCACCCCAGCGGGGTTATACAGATACGCAGTATTTT. Translated, it gives CASSPPQRGYTDTQYF.

This clone was counted a few times. This CDR3 reads CASSFRDRGNYGYTF. The CDR3 nucleotides read TGTGCCAGCAGCTTCCGGGACAGGGGGAACTATGGCTACACCTTC. The J gene is TRBJ1-2, the V gene TRBV6-5; the match to TRBD1 covers 11 bases. The CDR3 has 15 amino acids. V was pared by 6 bases and J by 2 bases, with 5 bases of the junction left unmatched. The germline CDR1 and CDR2 sequences are MNHEY and SVGAGI.

The chain carries TRBV12-5 and TRBJ2-1; 7 positions match TRBD2. Trimming took 6 bases from V and 1 from J; bases not matched to a gene: 9. CDR1 and CDR2 (germline): LGHNT, FRNRAP. The CDR3 totals 16 residues. DNA for the CDR3: TGTGCTAGTGGCCCGGGAGGCACGCCATCCTACAATGAGCAGTTCTTC. Amino acids: CASGPGGTPSYNEQFF.

J is TRBJ2-3 and V is TRBV5-6; TRBD2 matches 8 bases. V was pared by 0 bases and J by 4 bases, with 7 bases of the junction left unmatched. Germline V lookup: CDR1 SGHDT, CDR2 YYEEEE. The CDR3 is 16 residues long. CDR3 region: CASSLAILAVADTQYF. CDR3 coding DNA: TGTGCCAGCAGCTTGGCCATACTAGCGGTAGCAGATACGCAGTATTTT.

V usage is TRBV6-2 or TRBV6-3 and J usage is TRBJ1-5, with D uncertain. Germline V gene sequence: CDR1 MNHEY, CDR2 SVGEGT. CDR3 length equals 13 residues. The V end lost 0 bases, the J end lost 1 base, and 1 base lay between the germline ends. CDR3 amino acids: CASSYSSNQPQHF. CDR3 in DNA: TGTGCCAGCAGTTACTCCAGCAATCAGCCCCAGCATTTT.

The chain is built from TRBV11-2 and TRBJ1-5; D not resolved. This CDR3 region has 13 residues. Trimming removed 1 base from V and 6 bases from J, with 7 bases in between. The germline V gene has CDR1 SGHAT and CDR2 FQNNGV. The DNA of the CDR3 is TGTGCCAGCAGCTTAGGGCTAGGTCAGCCCCAGCATTTT. Protein product: CASSLGLGQPQHF.

The rearrangement joins TRBV4-1 to TRBJ2-1; no reliable D call. The CDR3 has 15 residues. CDR1 and CDR2 from the germline V gene are MGHRA and YSYEKL. V was clipped by 1 base and J by 0 bases, with 7 bases between them. Written as DNA, the CDR3 is TGCGCCAGCAGCCAAGCTAAGAGCTCCTACAATGAGCAGTTCTTC. It yields the protein CASSQAKSSYNEQFF.

The V and J genes are TRBV19 and TRBJ1-2; 8 bases fit TRBD1. The CDR3 spans 13 residues. The germline CDR1 and CDR2 sequences are LNHDA and SQIVND (reference sequence). J gave up 8 bases and V 5 bases, and 7 bases lay outside the gene matches. The CDR3 loop reads CASSFQGAVGYTF. The CDR3, as DNA: TGTGCCAGTAGTTTCCAGGGGGCGGTAGGCTACACCTTC.

This chain joins TRBV30 and TRBJ1-1; D is unresolved. V lost 0 bases to trimming and J lost 5 bases, with 10 bases between them. This CDR3 is 13 amino acids long. Germline-derived CDR1 and CDR2 are GTSNPN and SVGIG (reference sequence). CDR3 amino acids: CAWSVKAETEAFF. In DNA form, the CDR3 reads TGTGCCTGGAGTGTTAAAGCCGAAACTGAAGCTTTCTTT. The entire variable domain, with the rest obtained from reference TRBV30 and TRBJ1-1, is as follows: SQTIHQWPATLVQPVGSPLSLECTVEGTSNPNLYWYRQAAGRGLQLLFYSVGIGQISSEVPQNLSASRPQDRQFILSSKKLLLSDSGFYLCAWSVKAETEAFFGQGTRLTVV.

The chain uses TRBV27 and TRBJ1-4; D not certain. V lost 3 bases, J lost 3 bases, and 11 bases lay in between. The CDR3 is made up of 15 amino acids. CDR1 and CDR2 (germline): MNHEY, SMNVEV (reference sequence). This CDR3 is CASSFHGSANEKLFF. DNA for the CDR3: TGTGCCAGCAGTTTCCACGGTTCGGCTAATGAAAAACTGTTTTTT.

CDR3 protein: CAWEPGGNTIYF. CDR3 DNA sequence: TGTGCCTGGGAACCCGGTGGAAACACCATATATTTT. The chain joins TRBV30 to TRBJ1-3; D gene uncertain. Per germline, CDR1 GTSNPN and CDR2 SVGIG (reference sequence). Trimming took 5 bases from V and 3 from J, leaving 8 bases between them. The CDR3 consists of 12 residues.

The chain recombines TRBV19 with TRBJ1-5; D gene unclear. There are 16 residues in the CDR3. CDR1 and CDR2 from the germline V gene are LNHDA and SQIVND (reference sequence). V was shortened by 6 bases and J by 0 bases, with 15 bases between the two germline ends. In DNA form, the CDR3 reads TGTGCCAGTAGCATTTTACCCAGAGATAGCAATCAGCCCCAGCATTTT. Translating it yields CASSILPRDSNQPQHF.

The genes are TRBV2 and TRBJ2-3, with 7 bases that match TRBD1. CDR1 and CDR2 from the germline V gene are SNHLY and FYNNEI. The CDR3 extends over 15 amino acids. V trimming: 6 bases; J trimming: 0 bases; junction bases outside the gene matches: 6. The chain's CDR3 is CASSAGQVSTDTQYF. The DNA of the CDR3 is TGTGCCAGCAGCGCAGGACAGGTCAGCACAGATACGCAGTATTTT.

The genes are TRBV27 and TRBJ2-2, with 8 bases that match TRBD2. The CDR3 has 15 amino acids. The ends lost 2 bases at V and 4 bases at J; junction bases unmatched: 3. The germline CDR1 and CDR2 sequences are MNHEY and SMNVEV (reference sequence). The CDR3 DNA sequence: TGTGCCAGCAGTTTAGCGGGGGGCCCCACCGGGGAGCTGTTTTTT. This codes for CASSLAGGPTGELFF.

This clone showed up just a few times. The chain employs TRBV6-2 or TRBV6-3 and TRBJ2-2; D is uncertain. The CDR3 runs to 14 residues. CDR1 is MNHEY and CDR2 is SVGEGT in the germline V gene. V was clipped by 5 bases and J by 5 bases, with 12 bases between them. CDR3 coding DNA: TGTGCCAGCAGTAGAACCGAGGCGACCGGGGAGCTGTTTTTT. Residues: CASSRTEATGELFF.

CDR3 residues: CASSPRLGQNIQYF. CDR3 nucleotide sequence: TGTGCCAGCAGCCCTCGACTAGGGCAAAACATTCAGTACTTC. The chain combines TRBV9 with TRBJ2-4, with D perhaps matching TRBD2 (6 bases). Germline-derived CDR1 and CDR2 are SGDLS and YYNGEE. V was trimmed by 4 bases and J by 5 bases, leaving 13 bases between them. The CDR3 extends over 14 amino acids.

The chain carries TRBV7-8 and TRBJ2-2; tentatively, D is TRBD1 (6 bases). V lost 1 base, J lost 0 bases, and 9 bases lay in between. The CDR3 sequence is 16 residues long. CDR1 and CDR2 from the germline V gene are SGHVS and FQNEAQ. The CDR3 coding sequence is TGTGCCAGCAGCTTAGTTGGGGGCACGAACACCGGGGAGCTGTTTTTT. Its protein is CASSLVGGTNTGELFF.

The chain carries TRBV6-5 and TRBJ1-1; weak D call: TRBD1 (6 bases). The V and J ends lost 4 bases and 11 bases respectively, with 20 bases between them. Germline lookup yields CDR1 MNHEY and CDR2 SVGAGI. The CDR3 is 14 residues long. CDR3 residues: CASSSQSWGAIAFF. The CDR3 DNA follows: TGTGCCAGCAGTTCACAGTCGTGGGGGGCGATCGCTTTCTTT.

V gene TRBV29-1 combines with J gene TRBJ2-2, with D possibly called TRBD1 or TRBD2 (5 bases each). Trimming removed 3 bases at V and 6 bases at J, with 11 bases between. The CDR3 consists of 13 residues. Germline V gives CDR1 SQVTM, CDR2 ANQGSEA. The CDR3 nucleotides are TGCAGCGTTGAGGAGCGAGGGGCCGGGGAGCTGTTTTTT. It specifies CSVEERGAGELFF.

This chain links TRBV12-5 with TRBJ2-6, with D possibly TRBD2 on 5 matching bases. Germline values: CDR1 LGHNT, CDR2 FRNRAP. The CDR3 totals 16 residues. Trimming stripped 0 bases from V and 2 bases from J, with 8 bases between. CDR3 DNA sequence: TGTGCTAGTGGTTTGGTACCCGGGGCTGGGGCCAACGTCCTGACTTTC. Translating gives CASGLVPGAGANVLTF.

The chain combines TRBV19 with TRBJ1-6; D is perhaps TRBD1 (5 bases). V lost 8 bases and J lost 4, with 15 bases in between. Germline CDR1 is LNHDA and CDR2 is SQIVND (reference sequence). The CDR3 has 15 amino acids. For the CDR3, the DNA is TGTGCCAGTTCCCCCGACAGCCTTTATAATTCACCCCTCCACTTT. This translates into CASSPDSLYNSPLHF.

The chain uses TRBV24-1 and TRBJ1-1; D unresolved. This CDR3 is built from 11 residues. CDR1 and CDR2 (germline): KGHDR, SFDVKD. Trimming pared 4 bases from V and 5 bases from J, leaving 4 bases between. CDR3 nucleotide sequence: TGTGCCACCAGTGACCGGACTGAAGCTTTCTTT. This translates into CATSDRTEAFF.